This T cell receptor (beta chain) was sequenced in a study of cytomegalovirus exposure and HLA in healthy donors. About the study: Sequencing of about 179 million T cells in an earlier analysis found approximately 120 million unique TCR beta sequences.

The study, taken as a whole, reports: Sequences of the TCR beta chain were said to predict the HLA-A and HLA-B alleles of most subjects accurately. What a later analysis showed was that several of the most significant clusters appeared linked to common viral pathogens.

PCR involved 60 Vbeta and 13 Jbeta primers. Using immunoSEQ multiplex PCR, the repertoire was profiled, and TCRdb retains in-frame clones only, with some absent. The table includes around 120,000 clones, more than 60% detected once. As regards this clone: Its matching antigen is unknown.

The sequence came from a female donor in good health and CMV-seropositive. Material for sequencing was PBMCs.

The DNA for the CDR3 is TGTGCCAGCAGTGCAACCGGGACAGGTCTTTACTCACAGTACTTC. As protein: CASSATGTGLYSQYF. This chain uses TRBV6-1 with TRBJ2-4; 8 nucleotides line up with TRBD1. Germline CDR1 reads MNHNS; CDR2 reads SASEGT. The CDR3 is 15 residues long. V shed 4 bases, J shed 13 bases, and the junction held 15 bases outside the gene matches.